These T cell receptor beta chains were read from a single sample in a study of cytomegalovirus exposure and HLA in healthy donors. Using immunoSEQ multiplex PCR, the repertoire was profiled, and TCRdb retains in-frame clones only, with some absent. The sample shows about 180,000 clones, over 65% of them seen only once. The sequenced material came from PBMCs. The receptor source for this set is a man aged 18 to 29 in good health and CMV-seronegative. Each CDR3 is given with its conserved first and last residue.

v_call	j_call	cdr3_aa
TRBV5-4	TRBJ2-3	CASSLGLVVYGTDTQYF
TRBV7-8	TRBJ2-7	CASSLAITGGGYEQYF
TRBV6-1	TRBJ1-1	CASTGNYITEAFF
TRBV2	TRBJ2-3	CASSRDRGSTDTQYF
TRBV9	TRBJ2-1	CASSPRTGRFVNEQFF
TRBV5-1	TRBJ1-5	CASSLDLGNQPQHF
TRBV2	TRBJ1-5	CASSVRYSNQPQHF
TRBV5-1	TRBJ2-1	CACSSAGPVDEQFF
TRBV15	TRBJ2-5	CATSRASQETQYF
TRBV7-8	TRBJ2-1	CASSLAGRVNNEQFF
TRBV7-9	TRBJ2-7	CASRRGLAYEQYF
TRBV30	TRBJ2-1	CAWSLRGRGGWNEQFF
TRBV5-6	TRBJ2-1	CASSDGTSGASYNEQFF
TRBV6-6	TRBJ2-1	CASSYRGNEQFF
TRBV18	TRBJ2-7	CASSDGTGVEQYF
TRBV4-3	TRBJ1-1	CASSQVQGRWTEAFF
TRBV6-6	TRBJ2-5	CASSYLRGVQETQYF
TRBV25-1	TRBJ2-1	CASSVLAGAFSYNEQFF
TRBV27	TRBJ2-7	CASRPGTGFYEQYF
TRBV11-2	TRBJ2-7	CASSFAYDEQYF
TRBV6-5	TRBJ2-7	CASSYSDRGSPYEQYF
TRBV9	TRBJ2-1	CASSVGLAPSYNEQFF